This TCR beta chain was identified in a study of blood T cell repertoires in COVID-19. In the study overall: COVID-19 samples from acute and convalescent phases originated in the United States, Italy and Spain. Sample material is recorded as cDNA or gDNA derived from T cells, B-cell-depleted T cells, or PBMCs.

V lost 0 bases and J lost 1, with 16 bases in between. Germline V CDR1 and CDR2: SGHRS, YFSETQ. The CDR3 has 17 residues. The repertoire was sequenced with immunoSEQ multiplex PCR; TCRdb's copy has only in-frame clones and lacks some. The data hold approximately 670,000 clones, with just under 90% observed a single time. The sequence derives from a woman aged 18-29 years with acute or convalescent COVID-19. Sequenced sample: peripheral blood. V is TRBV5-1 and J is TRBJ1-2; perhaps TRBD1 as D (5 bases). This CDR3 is CASSLEAGRKLNYGYTF. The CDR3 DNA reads TGCGCCAGCAGCTTGGAGGCAGGGCGCAAACTTAACTATGGCTACACCTTC.